This T cell receptor (beta chain) was captured in a study of human T cells and chemical hapten exposure. Time point denoted: pre-sensitization, week 0. As for treatment: therapeutic diphenylcyclopropenone sensitization with weekly scalp DPC. Unfractionated whole blood served as the source for total RNA extraction. Each CDR3 protein gets one entry after TCRdb re-called the RACE reads with MiXCR. The repertoire consists of approximately 80,000 distinct CDR3 sequences, with 12% to 15% occurring once and the leading ten covering 3.5% to 6%. The sample consisted of whole blood, taken in connection with sensitization to the hapten diphenylcyclopropenone (DPC). The sequence was collected from a woman between 45 and 65 years old with alopecia areata. Some clones in this sample may be carry-over from other donors' samples.

As DNA, the CDR3 is TGCGCCAGCAGCCAACTCCCGGCCGGGACGGATCCTGTAGACACTGAAGCTTTCTTT. Protein: CASSQLPAGTDPVDTEAFF. The chain joins TRBV4-1 to TRBJ1-1, with TRBD1 as a possible D gene (5 bases). The V end lost 2 bases, the J end lost 3 bases, and 25 bases lay between the germline ends. The CDR3 is 19 residues long. The germline gives CDR1 MGHRA, CDR2 YSYEKL.